The 13 T cell receptor beta chains below all came from one sample that was sequenced in a study of control samples from healthy donors and cancer patients. Assay used: immunoSEQ multiplex PCR; TCRdb lists only in-frame clones, some missing. This sample yields fewer than 200,000 clones, of which roughly 93% are seen a single time; over 4% belongs to the top ten. The sample consisted of blood. These receptors were collected from an older woman in good health.

The chain recombines TRBV19 with TRBJ2-1; TRBD2 agrees at 7 bases. V shed 6 bases, J shed 8 bases, and the junction held 13 bases outside the gene matches. The CDR3 totals 15 residues. CDR1 is LNHDA and CDR2 is SQIVND in the germline V gene (reference sequence). CDR3 protein: CASSTSGVSSYEQFF. The DNA for the CDR3 is TGTGCCAGTAGCACAAGCGGGGTGTCTTCGTATGAGCAGTTCTTC. Full variable domain (rest looked up from reference TRBV19 and TRBJ2-1): DGGITQSPKYLFRKEGQNVTLSCEQNLNHDAMYWYRQDPGQGLRLIYYSQIVNDFQKGDIAEGYSVSREKKESFPLTVTSAQKNPTAFYLCASSTSGVSSYEQFFGPGTRLTVL.

This clone has more than one count but fewer than ten. The genes are TRBV9 and TRBJ2-5; 11 bases match TRBD2. Germline V lookup: CDR1 SGDLS, CDR2 YYNGEE. V dropped 3 bases and J dropped 4; count of bases not matched to a gene: 11. This CDR3 is built from 17 residues. CDR3 sequence (DNA): TGTGCCAGCAGCGCCAGCTTTAGCGGGGGGGCCGCAGAGACCCAGTACTTC. Translation: CASSASFSGGAAETQYF.

This clone showed up just once. The J gene is TRBJ2-5, the V gene TRBV7-2; perhaps TRBD1 as D (6 bases). Trimming removed 2 bases from V and 4 bases from J, with 23 bases in between. This CDR3 has 18 residues. Germline V gene lookup returns CDR1 SGHTA and CDR2 FQGNSA. The CDR3 reads CASSLNDPAPGQRETQYF. CDR3 DNA: TGTGCCAGCAGCTTAAATGACCCGGCCCCGGGACAAAGAGAGACCCAGTACTTC.

This chain joins TRBV29-1 and TRBJ1-5; 7 bases are a match to TRBD1. Germline values: CDR1 SQVTM, CDR2 ANQGSEA. V gave up 4 bases and J gave up 3 bases; unmatched junction bases: 9. The CDR3 contains 15 residues. This CDR3 is CSVVGTGTVNQPQHF. The CDR3, as DNA: TGCAGCGTTGTTGGCACCGGGACAGTCAATCAGCCCCAGCATTTT.

The genes are TRBV12-2 and TRBJ2-3; the table's D gene call, TRBD2, was not cross checked with the DNA. TRBV12-2 is a pseudogene. The CDR3 consists of 18 residues. CDR3 DNA: TGTGCAAGTCGCTTTCAGGCGGGCGGGGGCGGACGCACAGATACGCAGTATTTT. Translating it yields CASRFQAGGGGRTDTQYF.

The V gene is TRBV27, the J gene TRBJ1-2; TRBD1 matches 8 bases. Germline V gene data show CDR1 as MNHEY and CDR2 as SMNVEV (reference sequence). This CDR3 has 15 amino acids. The J segment lost 3 bases and the V segment lost 6 bases, leaving 9 bases of the junction unmatched. The CDR3 nucleotides read TGTGCCAGCAGAAGAACCACAGGGGGGGACTATGGCTACACCTTC. Amino acid sequence: CASRRTTGGDYGYTF.

J is TRBJ1-1 and V is TRBV7-8; weak D call: TRBD1 (6 bases). The CDR3 extends over 14 amino acids. Germline CDR1 reads SGHVS; CDR2 reads FQNEAQ. The V gene lost 2 bases and the J gene lost 5 bases, with 12 bases spanning the gap. DNA of the CDR3: TGTGCCAGCAGCTTAAGTAACAGGGTAACTGAAGCTTTCTTT. Translating it yields CASSLSNRVTEAFF.

The chain combines TRBV15 with TRBJ2-2; possible D gene TRBD1, 6 bases. Per the germline V gene, CDR1 is LNHNV and CDR2 is YYDKDF (reference sequence). V dropped 0 bases and J dropped 7 bases, with 18 bases sitting between them. This CDR3 spans 17 amino acids. The CDR3 bases are TGTGCCACCAGCAGAGATCGGTACAGGGAAGGTAGCGGGGAGCTGTTTTTT. Encoded protein: CATSRDRYREGSGELFF. The whole variable domain, remainder taken from reference TRBV15 and TRBJ2-2, is DAMVIQNPRYQVTQFGKPVTLSCSQTLNHNVMYWYQQKSSQAPKLLFHYYDKDFNNEADTPDNFQSRRPNTSFCFLDIRSPGLGDTAMYLCATSRDRYREGSGELFFGEGSRLTVL.

The chain has TRBV15 and TRBJ2-6; D is perhaps TRBD1 (5 bases). Trimming took off 3 bases at V and 0 bases at J, with 9 bases between the two ends. The CDR3 consists of 16 residues. Per germline, CDR1 LNHNV and CDR2 YYDKDF (reference sequence). CDR3 in DNA: TGTGCCACCAGCAGGGAAGGGGTCTCTGGGGCCAACGTCCTGACTTTC. Translated: CATSREGVSGANVLTF.

V is TRBV19 and J is TRBJ1-1; 7 bases fit TRBD1. This CDR3 region has 14 residues. Germline V gene data show CDR1 as LNHDA and CDR2 as SQIVND (reference sequence). V gave up 4 bases and J gave up 9 bases; unmatched junction bases: 11. The CDR3 sequence is CASSTGTASPKAFF. CDR3 DNA sequence: TGTGCCAGTAGTACAGGGACAGCGTCACCGAAAGCTTTCTTT.

The chain uses TRBV6-2 or TRBV6-3 and TRBJ1-5; D is uncertain. The germline V gene has CDR1 MNHEY and CDR2 SVGEGT. With 2 bases removed from V and 0 bases from J, the gap between germline ends came to 5 bases. This CDR3 has 14 residues. CDR3 in DNA: TGTGCCAGCAGTTACCTGGATAGCAATCAGCCCCAGCATTTT. It codes for CASSYLDSNQPQHF.

This clone was observed a single time. One end of the junction does not line up with germline, which may come from a read error. This chain connects TRBV7-7 to TRBJ1-3; D is uncertain. There are 14 residues in the CDR3. Germline-derived CDR1 and CDR2 are SSHAT and FNYEAQ (reference sequence). The CDR3 DNA sequence: TGTGCTAGCAGCATACTTCCCACCAGCGACACCATATATTTT. It specifies CASSILPTSDTIYF.

The chain recombines TRBV7-2 with TRBJ2-5, with a tentative D call TRBD2 (7 bases). This CDR3 spans 13 amino acids. Trimming removed 6 bases at V and 5 bases at J, with 13 bases between. CDR1 and CDR2 (germline): SGHTA, FQGNSA. CDR3 in DNA: TGTGCCAGCAGACGGGGGGCCCGGGAGACCCAGTACTTC. The encoded protein is CASRRGARETQYF.